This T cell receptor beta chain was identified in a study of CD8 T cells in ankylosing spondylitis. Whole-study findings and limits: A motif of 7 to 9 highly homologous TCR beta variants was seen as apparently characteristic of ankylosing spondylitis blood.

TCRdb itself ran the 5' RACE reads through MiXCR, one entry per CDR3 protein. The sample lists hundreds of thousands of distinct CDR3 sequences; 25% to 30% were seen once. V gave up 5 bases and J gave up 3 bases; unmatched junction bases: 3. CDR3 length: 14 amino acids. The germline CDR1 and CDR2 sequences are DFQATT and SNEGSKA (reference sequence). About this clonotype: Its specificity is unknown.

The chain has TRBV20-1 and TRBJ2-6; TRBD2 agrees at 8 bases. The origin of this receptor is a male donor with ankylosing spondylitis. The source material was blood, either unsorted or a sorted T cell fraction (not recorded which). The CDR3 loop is CSAQAGGGANVLTF. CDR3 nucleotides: TGCAGTGCTCAGGCGGGAGGTGGGGCCAACGTCCTGACTTTC.